This TCR beta chain was captured in a study of PD-1 and CTLA-4 blockade in melanoma. From germline, CDR1 is MGHDK and CDR2 SYGVNS. The CDR3 sequence is 14 residues long. V trimming: 4 bases; J trimming: 7 bases; junction bases outside the gene matches: 1. Libraries were prepared by immunoSEQ multiplex PCR; TCRdb keeps only in-frame clonotypes and omits some of them. The sample carries roughly 30,000 clones, around 93% recorded once. The receptor was derived from a human donor with melanoma. The sequencing here drew on CD8+ T cells from peripheral blood, taken from a patient given anti-PD-1 treatment. This chain joins TRBV25-1 and TRBJ1-6; the match to TRBD1 covers 10 bases. CDR3 amino acids: CASSGDRGNSPLHF. In DNA form, the CDR3 reads TGTGCCAGCAGTGGGGACAGGGGCAATTCACCCCTCCACTTT.